This TCR beta chain was recorded in a study of cytomegalovirus exposure and HLA in healthy donors. Study-level information: The same platform as the roughly 630 first-cohort repertoires was used for the 120 validation repertoires, a later analysis reported.

Of note for this clone: The antigen is unknown.

Findings and caveats of the study: It was approximately 170 TCR beta chains that were listed as cytomegalovirus-associated.

The protocol was immunoSEQ multiplex PCR, while the TCRdb copy is restricted to in-frame clones and leaves out a portion. The sample lists fewer than 120,000 clones, roughly 90% occurring once. From germline, CDR1 is KGHSH and CDR2 LQKENI. V lost 3 bases, J lost 5 bases, and 8 bases lay in between. The CDR3 has 13 amino acids. This chain connects TRBV18 to TRBJ1-5, with D unresolved. The source of this sequence is a young woman in good health and CMV-seronegative. What was sequenced was PBMCs. CDR3 loop: CASSPGSYQPQHF. DNA for the CDR3: TGTGCCAGCTCACCGGGCAGCTATCAGCCCCAGCATTTT. Combining the CDR3 with reference TRBV18 and TRBJ1-5 gives the whole variable domain NAGVMQNPRHLVRRRGQEARLRCSPMKGHSHVYWYRQLPEEGLKFMVYLQKENIIDESGMPKERFSAEFPKEGPSILRIQQVVRGDSAAYFCASSPGSYQPQHFGDGTRLSIL.